One TCR beta chain is described in this entry. Its antigen is as yet unknown. These data come from a study of Siglec-9 on CD8 T cells in melanoma. Findings and limits, study-wide: In melanoma tumors, a Siglec-9-marked effector memory CD8+ subset reportedly appeared to accumulate.

Profiled with immunoSEQ multiplex PCR; TCRdb holds only in-frame clones, not every one. The table lists roughly 30,000 clones, more than 80% of them singletons. V gave up 4 bases and J gave up 3 bases, with 7 bases separating them. The CDR3 spans 13 residues. From germline, CDR1 is SGDLS and CDR2 YYNGEE. The sample comprised Siglec-9- CD8+ T cells sorted from blood. The chain links TRBV9 to TRBJ2-2, with a possible D match to TRBD2 (5 bases). The sequence was collected from a human donor in good health. This chain's CDR3 is CASSFGDTGELFF. The CDR3 coding sequence is TGTGCCAGCAGCTTCGGGGACACCGGGGAGCTGTTTTTT.